The entry that follows covers one TCR beta chain sequence. Its specific antigen is unknown. There are no base qualities to consult, and no much larger clone falls within one base. TCRbeta CDR3 regions were amplified from genomic DNA using the immunoSEQ Assay, a bias-controlled multiplex PCR. Under the source paper's analysis protocol: The number of nucleated cells in each sample was estimated by amplification of reference gene primers within the assay. To quantify the absolute abundance of each unique TCRbeta CDR3 rearrangement, sequence reads were collapsed and filtered. Productive Simpson clonality was computed per sample as the square root of Simpson's diversity index over productive rearrangements. This immuneACCESS table, as held by TCRdb, lists in-frame sequences with V and J called but not all clones. Of the missing ones, under half trace to an unresolved V gene in checked studies; the others have no known cause. V, J and clone size reflect that table, while D and trimming were determined from the DNA. For this sample the table gives some 220,000 clones, of which around 90% were detected only once. The ten largest clones represent about 12% of the sample.

The data stem from a study of blood T cell repertoires in COVID-19 (TCRdb year 2020). The study in broad terms: The collaborator samples originated in the United States, Italy and Spain and spanned the acute and convalescent phases of COVID-19. The material from the prospective study consisted of cDNA or gDNA derived from T cells, B-cell-depleted T cells, or PBMCs. Subjects who had been exposed to COVID-19, were actively infected with it, or had recovered from it provided the deeply sampled blood TCRbeta repertoires that made up the dataset. The repertoires were released in a freely available public database intended as a resource for research on the immune response to SARS-CoV-2. Samples were obtained from the ongoing ImmuneRACE study (first 160 participants) and from over 1,000 subjects provided by 6 global collaborators. A de-identified subject ID, COVID-19 status, age in years and sex were almost always included in the sample metadata. Where available, HLA class I and class II types were obtained from metadata supplied by the sample provider rather than from assay-based typing.

The V and J ends are trimmed by 5 bases and 10 bases, leaving 12 bases between them. From the germline V gene, CDR1 is SGHTA and CDR2 is FQGTGA. Taken from cysteine to phenylalanine, the CDR3 has 12 residues. Of the read, only the CDR3 DNA is kept; its 36 bases are in frame from base 1. Another Seattle source contributed samples from volunteer blood donors who had recovered from COVID-19. Collaborating institutions collected whole blood in K2EDTA tubes following their own protocols. For TCRbeta analysis, collaborator samples were shipped as frozen whole blood, as isolated PBMCs, or as DNA extracted from either sample type. Here is what the overall study found, with its caveats: The amount of clinical and demographic metadata varied by source and participant and was provided uncurated.

Recombination joined TRBV7-3 with TRBJ2-1; TRBD2 might be the D gene, on 5 matching bases. The sequencing sample was made of peripheral blood. The TCR comes from a woman between 18 and 30 years old who had recovered from COVID-19. The DNA sequence is TGTGCCAGCAGCCTGGGGTTAGCGGAGCAGTTCTTC. This is translated as CASSLGLAEQFF.